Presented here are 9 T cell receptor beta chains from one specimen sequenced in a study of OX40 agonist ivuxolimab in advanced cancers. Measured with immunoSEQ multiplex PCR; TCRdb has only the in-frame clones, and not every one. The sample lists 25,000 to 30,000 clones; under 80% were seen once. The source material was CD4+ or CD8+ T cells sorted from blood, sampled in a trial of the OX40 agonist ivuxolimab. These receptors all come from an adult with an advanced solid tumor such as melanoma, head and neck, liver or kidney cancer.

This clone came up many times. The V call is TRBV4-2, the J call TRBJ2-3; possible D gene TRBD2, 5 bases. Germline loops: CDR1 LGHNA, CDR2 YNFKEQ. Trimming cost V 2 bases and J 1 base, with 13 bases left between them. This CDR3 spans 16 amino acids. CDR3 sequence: CASSQFPGSGTDTQYF. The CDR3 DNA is TGTGCCAGCAGCCAATTTCCGGGGAGTGGCACAGATACGCAGTATTTT.

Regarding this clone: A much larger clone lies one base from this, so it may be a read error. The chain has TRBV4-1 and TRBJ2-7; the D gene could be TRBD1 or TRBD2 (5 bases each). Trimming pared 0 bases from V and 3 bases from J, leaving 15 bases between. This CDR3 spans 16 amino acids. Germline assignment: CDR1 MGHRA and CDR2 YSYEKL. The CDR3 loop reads CASSQEGALGNYEQYF. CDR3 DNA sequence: TGCGCCAGCAGCCAAGAAGGGGCACTAGGGAACTACGAGCAGTACTTC.

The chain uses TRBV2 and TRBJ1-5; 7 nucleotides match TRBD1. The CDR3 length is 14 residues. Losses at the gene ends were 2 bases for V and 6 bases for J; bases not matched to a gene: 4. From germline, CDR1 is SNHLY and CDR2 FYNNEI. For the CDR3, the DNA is TGTGCCAGCAGTGAAACAGGGGTCCCTCAGCCCCAGCATTTT. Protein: CASSETGVPQPQHF.

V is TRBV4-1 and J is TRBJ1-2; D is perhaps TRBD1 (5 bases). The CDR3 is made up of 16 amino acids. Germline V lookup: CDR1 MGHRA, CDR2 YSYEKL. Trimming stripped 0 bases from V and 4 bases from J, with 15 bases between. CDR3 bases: TGCGCCAGCAGCCAAGATAGCACAGGCCTTCGCTATGGCTACACCTTC. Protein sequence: CASSQDSTGLRYGYTF.

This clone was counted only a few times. This chain's CDR3 is CASSLRGARYEQYF. As DNA, the CDR3 is TGTGCCAGCAGTTTGAGGGGCGCTAGGTACGAGCAGTACTTC. The chain carries TRBV28 and TRBJ2-7, with D possibly called TRBD1 or TRBD2 (5 bases each). V gave up 3 bases and J gave up 4 bases, with 13 bases separating them. CDR1 MDHEN and CDR2 SYDVKM come from the germline V gene. The CDR3 has 14 residues.

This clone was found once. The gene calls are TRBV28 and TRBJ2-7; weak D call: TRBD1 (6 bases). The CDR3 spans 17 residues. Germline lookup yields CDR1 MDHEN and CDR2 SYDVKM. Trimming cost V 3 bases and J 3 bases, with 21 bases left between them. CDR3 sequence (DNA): TGTGCCAGCAGTTTTGTGCCAGGGGAGTCTGACTACTACGAGCAGTACTTC. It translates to CASSFVPGESDYYEQYF.

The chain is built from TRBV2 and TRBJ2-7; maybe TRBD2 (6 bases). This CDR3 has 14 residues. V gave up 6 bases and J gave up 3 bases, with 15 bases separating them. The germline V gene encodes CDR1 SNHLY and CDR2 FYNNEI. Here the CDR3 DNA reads TGTGCCAGCAGCCCCGGGACTGGATACTACGAGCAGTACTTC. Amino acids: CASSPGTGYYEQYF. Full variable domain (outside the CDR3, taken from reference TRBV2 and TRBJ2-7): EPEVTQTPSHQVTQMGQEVILRCVPISNHLYFYWYRQILGQKVEFLVSFYNNEISEKSEIFDDQFSVERPDGSNFTLKIRSTKLEDSAMYFCASSPGTGYYEQYFGPGTRLTVT.

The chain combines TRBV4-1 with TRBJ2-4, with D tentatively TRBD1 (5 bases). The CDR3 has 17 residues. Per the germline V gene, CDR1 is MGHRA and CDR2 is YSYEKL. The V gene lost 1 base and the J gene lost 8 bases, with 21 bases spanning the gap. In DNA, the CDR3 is TGCGCCAGCAGCCAAGTTTGGGGCCGTGGGGTTTCGGACATTCAGTACTTC. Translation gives CASSQVWGRGVSDIQYF.

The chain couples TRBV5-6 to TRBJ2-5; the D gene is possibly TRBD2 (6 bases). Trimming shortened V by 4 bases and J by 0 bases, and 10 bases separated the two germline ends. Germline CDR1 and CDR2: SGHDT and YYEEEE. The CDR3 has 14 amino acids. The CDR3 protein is CASSNWGDQETQYF. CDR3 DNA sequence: TGTGCCAGCAGCAACTGGGGGGACCAAGAGACCCAGTACTTC.